A selection of T cell receptor beta chains follows, all from one sample in a study of OX40 agonist ivuxolimab in advanced cancers. Sequenced by immunoSEQ multiplex PCR; TCRdb stores in-frame clones only, minus some. The table lists tens of thousands of clones, roughly 91% of them singletons. Here the sequenced sample was CD4+ or CD8+ T cells sorted from blood, taken in a trial of the OX40 agonist ivuxolimab. All receptors derive from an adult with an advanced solid tumor such as melanoma, head and neck, liver or kidney cancer. The CDR3 runs from the conserved cysteine through the conserved F or W. D genes are given only for firm matches. The size entry is marked missing in some rows and otherwise reads once, few, many or a size class.

abundance,d_gene,len,j_gene,v_gene,CDR3aa,CDR3nt
.,.,14,TRBJ2-5,TRBV5-1,CASSLQGSQETQYF,TGCGCCAGCAGCCTCCAGGGAAGCCAAGAGACCCAGTACTTC
.,.,14,TRBJ2-1,TRBV6-6,CASSTGRRENEQFF,TGTGCCAGCAGTACGGGACGGCGAGAAAATGAGCAGTTCTTC
.,.,14,TRBJ2-3,TRBV5-5,CASSLVISTDTQYF,TGTGCCAGCAGCTTAGTAATTAGCACAGATACGCAGTATTTT
once,.,19,TRBJ1-6,TRBV5-1,CASSLVVLGGVPGNSPLHF,TGCGCCAGCAGCTTGGTGGTGTTGGGTGGGGTTCCCGGGAATTCACCCCTCCACTTT
.,.,16,TRBJ2-1,TRBV5-1,CASSLILGADNNEQFF,TGCGCCAGCAGCCTAATACTGGGAGCGGATAACAATGAGCAGTTCTTC
once,.,15,TRBJ1-1,TRBV5-1,CASSRAGILTTEAFF,TGCGCCAGCAGCCGGGCGGGAATACTGACCACTGAAGCTTTCTTT
.,TRBD2,13,TRBJ2-1,TRBV4-2,CASSPSGWNEQFF,TGTGCCAGCAGCCCTAGCGGGTGGAATGAGCAGTTCTTC
.,TRBD2,14,TRBJ2-3,TRBV7-2,CASSFTSGTDTQYF,TGTGCCAGCAGTTTCACTAGCGGGACAGATACGCAGTATTTT
.,.,15,TRBJ2-1,TRBV7-9,CASTYRTDVYNEQFF,TGTGCCAGCACCTACAGGACAGACGTCTACAATGAGCAGTTCTTC
.,TRBD1,14,TRBJ2-7,TRBV10-3,CATSNRGTSYEQYF,TGTGCCACCAGTAACAGGGGAACCTCTTACGAGCAGTACTTC
.,TRBD2,15,TRBJ2-2,TRBV5-1,CASSPGTSVAGELFF,TGCGCCAGCAGCCCCGGGACTAGCGTGGCCGGGGAGCTGTTTTTT
.,.,16,TRBJ2-7,TRBV6-6,CASSYSSSGRTYEQYF,TGTGCCAGCAGTTACTCATCCTCTGGGAGGACCTACGAGCAGTACTTC
.,.,14,TRBJ2-4,TRBV6-5,CAAHGAGRENIQYF,TGTGCCGCTCACGGCGCGGGACGGGAAAACATTCAGTACTTC
.,TRBD1,15,TRBJ1-4,TRBV6-9,CASFPLGTGDEKLFF,TGTGCCAGCTTCCCCTTAGGGACAGGAGATGAAAAACTGTTTTTT